One and the same sample provided the 2 T cell receptor beta chains below, sequenced in a study of OX40 agonist ivuxolimab in advanced cancers. TCRdb keeps only in-frame clones here, not all; method: immunoSEQ multiplex PCR. The repertoire consists of 40,000 to 50,000 clones, with about four fifths occurring once and the leading ten covering about 1.7%. The specimen comprised CD4+ or CD8+ T cells sorted from blood, sampled in a trial of the OX40 agonist ivuxolimab. The receptors were sampled from an adult with an advanced solid tumor such as melanoma, head and neck, liver or kidney cancer.

This rearrangement joins TRBV7-9 to TRBJ1-2; unclear D gene. Germline CDR1 SEHNR, CDR2 FQNEAQ (reference sequence). Trimming took off 2 bases at V and 0 bases at J, with 7 bases between the two ends. This CDR3 is 14 amino acids long. CDR3 coding DNA: TGTGCCAGCAGCTTATTCGGGGCTAACTATGGCTACACCTTC. As protein: CASSLFGANYGYTF.

The CDR3 coding sequence is TGTGCCACCAGCAGAGATCCGGGTAGGGGGGAAAAACTGTTTTTT. Its protein is CATSRDPGRGEKLFF. The J gene is TRBJ1-4, the V gene TRBV15; tentatively, D is TRBD1 (6 bases). V was trimmed by 0 bases and J by 8 bases, leaving 13 bases between them. CDR3 length: 15 amino acids. The germline V gene encodes CDR1 LNHNV and CDR2 YYDKDF (reference sequence).